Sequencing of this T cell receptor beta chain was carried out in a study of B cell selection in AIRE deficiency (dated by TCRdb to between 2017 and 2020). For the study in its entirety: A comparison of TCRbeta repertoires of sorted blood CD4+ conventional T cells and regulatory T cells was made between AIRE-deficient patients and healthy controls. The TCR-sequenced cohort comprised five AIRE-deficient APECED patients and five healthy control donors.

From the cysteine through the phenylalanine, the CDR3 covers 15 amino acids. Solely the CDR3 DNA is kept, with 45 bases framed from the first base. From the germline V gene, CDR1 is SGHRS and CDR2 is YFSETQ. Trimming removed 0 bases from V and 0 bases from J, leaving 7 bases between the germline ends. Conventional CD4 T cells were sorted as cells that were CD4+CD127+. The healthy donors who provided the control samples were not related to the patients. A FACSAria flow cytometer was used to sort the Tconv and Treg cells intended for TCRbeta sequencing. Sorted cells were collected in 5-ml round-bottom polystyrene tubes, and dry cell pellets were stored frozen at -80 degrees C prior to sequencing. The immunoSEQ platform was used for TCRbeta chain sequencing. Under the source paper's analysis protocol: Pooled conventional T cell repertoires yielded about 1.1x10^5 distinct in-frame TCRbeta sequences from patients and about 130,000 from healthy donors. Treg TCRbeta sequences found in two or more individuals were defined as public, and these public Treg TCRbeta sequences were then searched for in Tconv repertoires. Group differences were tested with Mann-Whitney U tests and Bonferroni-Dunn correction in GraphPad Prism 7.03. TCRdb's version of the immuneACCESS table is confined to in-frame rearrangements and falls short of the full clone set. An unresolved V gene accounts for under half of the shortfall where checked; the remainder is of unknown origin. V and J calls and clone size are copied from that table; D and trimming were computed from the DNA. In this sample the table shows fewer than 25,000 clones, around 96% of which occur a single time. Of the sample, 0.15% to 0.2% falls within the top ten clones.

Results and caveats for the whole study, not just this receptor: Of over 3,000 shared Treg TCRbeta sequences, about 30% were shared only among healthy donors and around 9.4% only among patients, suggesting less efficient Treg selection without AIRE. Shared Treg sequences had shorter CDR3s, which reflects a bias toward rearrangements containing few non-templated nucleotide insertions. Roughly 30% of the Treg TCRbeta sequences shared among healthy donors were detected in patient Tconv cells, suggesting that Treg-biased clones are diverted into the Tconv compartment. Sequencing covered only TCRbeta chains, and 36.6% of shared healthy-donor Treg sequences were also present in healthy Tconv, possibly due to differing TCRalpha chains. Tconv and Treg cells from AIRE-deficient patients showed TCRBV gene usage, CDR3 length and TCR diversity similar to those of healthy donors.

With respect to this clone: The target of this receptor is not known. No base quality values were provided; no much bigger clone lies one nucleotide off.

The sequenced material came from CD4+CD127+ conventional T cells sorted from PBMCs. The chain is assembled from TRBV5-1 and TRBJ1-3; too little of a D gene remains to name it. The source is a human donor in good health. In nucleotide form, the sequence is TGCGCCAGCAGCTTGGCCGGCAGCTCTGGAAACACCATATATTTT. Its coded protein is CASSLAGSSGNTIYF.